This T cell receptor (beta chain) was profiled in a study of blood T cell repertoires in COVID-19. Study-wide background: Researchers got acute and convalescent COVID-19 samples from the United States, Italy and Spain.

Libraries were prepared by immunoSEQ multiplex PCR; TCRdb keeps only in-frame clonotypes and omits some of them. Here the sample spans about 89,000 clones, around 80% being singletons. V lost 7 bases and J 3 bases, leaving 25 bases between the germline ends. The CDR3 has 16 amino acids. CDR1 SQVTM and CDR2 ANQGSEA come from the germline V gene. This chain joins TRBV29-1 and TRBJ2-7, with a tentative D call TRBD2 (6 bases). Sequencing was carried out using peripheral blood. The sequence was obtained from a human donor in a cohort sampled during active COVID-19. The CDR3 region has the DNA TGCAGCGCACGACCTGGAGCGGGCTTCGGTAACTACGAGCAGTACTTC. This encodes CSARPGAGFGNYEQYF.